Listed here are 27 T cell receptor beta chains from one sample, sequenced in a study of OX40 agonist ivuxolimab in advanced cancers. Profiling relied on immunoSEQ multiplex PCR, and the TCRdb table lists in-frame clones only, not all of them. The sample shows fewer than 80,000 clones, about 90% of them seen only once. Material: CD4+ or CD8+ T cells sorted from blood, obtained in a trial of the OX40 agonist ivuxolimab. The receptors originated from an adult with an advanced solid tumor such as melanoma, head and neck, liver or kidney cancer.

The rearrangement uses TRBV19 and TRBJ2-1, with 7 bases lining up with TRBD2. The CDR3 runs 19 residues. The V segment lost 3 bases and the J segment 2 bases; nucleotides outside the gene matches: 16. Germline CDR1 reads LNHDA; CDR2 reads SQIVND (reference sequence). CDR3 sequence: CASSILGPTSRPTYNEQFF. In DNA form, the CDR3 reads TGTGCCAGTAGTATTTTGGGCCCGACTAGCCGCCCAACCTACAATGAGCAGTTCTTC.

Details on this clone: Other DNA sequences in this sample translate to the same CDR3. The chain recombines TRBV28 with TRBJ2-7; 9 bases are shared with TRBD1. Germline loops: CDR1 MDHEN, CDR2 SYDVKM. This CDR3 has 13 amino acids. V lost 6 bases and J lost 4; bases outside the gene matches: 4. CDR3 DNA sequence: TGTGCCAGCAGCCGGGGACAGGGATACGAGCAGTACTTC. This translates into CASSRGQGYEQYF.

V usage is TRBV4-2 and J usage is TRBJ2-1; TRBD1 matches at 9 bases. Germline V gene sequence: CDR1 LGHNA, CDR2 YNFKEQ. The CDR3 spans 15 residues. Germline trimming cut 8 bases from V and 2 bases from J; bases unmatched to any gene: 7. DNA of the CDR3: TGTGCCAGCGGGCGACAGGGGGGAACCTACAATGAGCAGTTCTTC. Encoded protein: CASGRQGGTYNEQFF.

V usage is TRBV4-3 and J usage is TRBJ2-7, with D possibly being TRBD1 (6 bases). Germline-derived CDR1 and CDR2 are LGHNA and YSLEER. V lost 1 base and J lost 0, with 10 bases in between. The CDR3 is 15 amino acids. CDR3 sequence: CASSQVMDSSYEQYF. DNA of the CDR3: TGCGCCAGCAGCCAAGTCATGGACAGCTCCTACGAGCAGTACTTC.

This sequence joins TRBV7-2 and TRBJ2-3, with D perhaps TRBD2 (7 bases). Trimming took off 5 bases at V and 5 bases at J, with 11 bases between the two ends. Germline-derived CDR1 and CDR2 are SGHTA and FQGNSA. The CDR3 has 13 amino acids. The CDR3 protein is CASSIGGGDTQYF. The CDR3 coding sequence is TGTGCCAGCAGCATAGGGGGGGGAGATACGCAGTATTTT.

V usage is TRBV19 and J usage is TRBJ2-7; 7 nucleotides agree with TRBD1. CDR1 and CDR2 from the germline V gene are LNHDA and SQIVND (reference sequence). The CDR3 consists of 16 residues. V lost 3 bases and J lost 2; bases outside the gene matches: 10. The CDR3 DNA is TGTGCCAGTAGTATGGTGACAGGGCTAATTCCCTACGAGCAGTACTTC. It specifies CASSMVTGLIPYEQYF.

The V gene is TRBV6-1, the J gene TRBJ2-7; D unresolved. The germline CDR1 and CDR2 sequences are MNHNS and SASEGT. This CDR3 region has 12 residues. The V and J ends lost 3 bases and 1 base respectively, with 4 bases between them. CDR3 in DNA: TGTGCCAGCAGTGATCAATCCTACGAGCAGTACTTC. This sequence encodes CASSDQSYEQYF.

The chain employs TRBV7-9 and TRBJ2-7; D remains unclear. The CDR3 has 14 amino acids. Per germline, CDR1 SEHNR and CDR2 FQNEAQ (reference sequence). V lost 0 bases and J 1 base, leaving 7 bases between the germline ends. The CDR3 sequence: CASSLAGLSYEQYF. The CDR3 DNA reads as TGTGCCAGCAGCTTAGCGGGGTTATCCTACGAGCAGTACTTC.

This sequence joins TRBV18 and TRBJ2-7; no clear D. The CDR3 totals 14 residues. Germline V gives CDR1 KGHSH, CDR2 LQKENI. V shed 2 bases and J shed 5 bases, with 13 bases lying between them. CDR3 protein: CASSPMGRSDEQYF. The CDR3 region has the DNA TGTGCCAGCTCACCAATGGGAAGGAGCGACGAGCAGTACTTC.

CDR3 sequence reads: CASSSPSSIPNTEAFF. CDR3 bases: TGTGCCAGCAGTTCGCCTTCGAGTATCCCGAACACTGAAGCTTTCTTT. The J gene is TRBJ1-1, the V gene TRBV27; no reliable D call. V lost 4 bases and J lost 1, with 16 bases in between. Germline assignment: CDR1 MNHEY and CDR2 SMNVEV (reference sequence). This CDR3 is built from 16 residues.

This clone was picked up one time. The rearrangement links TRBV27 to TRBJ1-4; D gene uncertain. Trimming stripped 3 bases from V and 4 bases from J, with 9 bases between. The CDR3 sequence is 14 residues long. Germline CDR1 reads MNHEY; CDR2 reads SMNVEV (reference sequence). The CDR3 is CASSLTTNNEKLFF. The DNA for the CDR3 is TGTGCCAGCAGTTTGACTACTAATAATGAAAAACTGTTTTTT.

J is TRBJ2-7 and V is TRBV4-3, with D hard to call. Germline lookup yields CDR1 LGHNA and CDR2 YSLEER. The CDR3 consists of 14 residues. Trimming stripped 1 base from V and 0 bases from J, with 7 bases between. CDR3 loop: CASSQVASSYEQYF. In nucleotides, the CDR3 is TGCGCCAGCAGCCAAGTGGCAAGCTCCTACGAGCAGTACTTC.

This sequence joins TRBV7-2 and TRBJ2-1; D remains unclear. Trimming removed 5 bases at V and 0 bases at J, with 11 bases between. The CDR3 is 15 amino acids. The germline CDR1 and CDR2 sequences are SGHTA and FQGNSA. This chain's CDR3 is CASSSDQSSYNEQFF. DNA for the CDR3: TGTGCCAGCAGCAGTGACCAGAGCTCCTACAATGAGCAGTTCTTC.

This clone showed up just once. The chain recombines TRBV7-6 with TRBJ2-3; D is perhaps TRBD1 (7 bases). The germline CDR1 and CDR2 sequences are SGHVS and FNYEAQ. This CDR3 has 14 residues. Trimming took 5 bases from V and 2 from J, leaving 11 bases between them. The DNA of the CDR3 is TGTGCCAGCAGCCCAGGGGGGTACACAGATACGCAGTATTTT. As protein: CASSPGGYTDTQYF.

The V call is TRBV28, the J call TRBJ1-1, with D perhaps matching TRBD1 (5 bases). Germline V gene lookup returns CDR1 MDHEN and CDR2 SYDVKM. Trimming removed 4 bases at V and 1 base at J, with 16 bases between. The CDR3 has 16 residues. DNA for the CDR3: TGTGCCAGCAGTTCCGGGTACGGGGGATCGAACACTGAAGCTTTCTTT. It yields the protein CASSSGYGGSNTEAFF.

This clone was counted a few times. Other DNA sequences in this specimen translate into the identical CDR3. V usage is TRBV7-9 and J usage is TRBJ2-2, with 13 bases that match TRBD2. Germline V gene data show CDR1 as SEHNR and CDR2 as FQNEAQ (reference sequence). Losses at the gene ends were 5 bases for V and 1 base for J; bases not matched to a gene: 7. This CDR3 region has 18 residues. This chain's CDR3 is CASSPRTSGSRNTGELFF. The CDR3 region has the DNA TGTGCCAGCAGCCCCAGGACTAGCGGGAGTCGGAACACCGGGGAGCTGTTTTTT.

V is TRBV7-9 and J is TRBJ2-5, with TRBD2 matching 8 bases. Trimming at V came to 1 base and at J to 4 bases, leaving 8 bases not matched to a gene. Germline CDR1 and CDR2: SEHNR and FQNEAQ (reference sequence). The CDR3 runs to 16 residues. The CDR3 is CASSLVSSGFGETQYF. CDR3 nucleotides: TGTGCCAGCAGCTTAGTATCTAGCGGGTTTGGAGAGACCCAGTACTTC.

This chain connects TRBV27 to TRBJ2-7; perhaps D is TRBD1 or TRBD2 (6 bases each). The length of the CDR3 is 14 residues. Germline V gene lookup returns CDR1 MNHEY and CDR2 SMNVEV (reference sequence). The V end lost 3 bases, the J end lost 2 bases, and 11 bases lay between the germline ends. The CDR3 bases are TGTGCCAGCAGTTTCACAGGGACTGCCTACGAGCAGTACTTC. Protein sequence: CASSFTGTAYEQYF.

V and J are TRBV5-1 and TRBJ2-7; tentatively, D is TRBD2 (5 bases). The germline V gene has CDR1 SGHRS and CDR2 YFSETQ. The CDR3 is 13 amino acids. Trimming removed 4 bases from V and 4 bases from J, with 12 bases in between. In DNA form, the CDR3 reads TGCGCCAGCAGCCGAGGGTCGGGGTACGAGCAGTACTTC. As protein: CASSRGSGYEQYF.

The chain uses TRBV7-8 and TRBJ2-1, with TRBD2 matching 12 bases. The CDR3 is 18 residues long. V trimming: 4 bases; J trimming: 5 bases; junction bases outside the gene matches: 12. Germline CDR1 and CDR2: SGHVS and FQNEAQ. DNA for the CDR3: TGTGCCAGCAGCTCCGCACTAGCGGGAGGCCCCATTGACAATGAGCAGTTCTTC. Translating gives CASSSALAGGPIDNEQFF.

V gene TRBV28 combines with J gene TRBJ2-5, with 9 nucleotides matching TRBD1. The CDR3 is made up of 14 amino acids. Looked up from germline, CDR1 is MDHEN and CDR2 is SYDVKM. The V and J ends lost 8 bases and 4 bases, in that order; junction bases with no gene match: 8. The CDR3: CASSGTGSGETQYF. The CDR3 bases are TGTGCCAGCTCCGGGACAGGGAGTGGAGAGACCCAGTACTTC.

The chain links TRBV28 to TRBJ2-2; TRBD2 agrees at 10 bases. Germline values: CDR1 MDHEN, CDR2 SYDVKM. The CDR3 has 15 residues. V lost 3 bases, J lost 6 bases, and 4 bases stayed unmatched. The CDR3 sequence: CASSFLAGESGELFF. Here the CDR3 DNA reads TGTGCCAGCAGTTTTCTAGCGGGAGAGTCCGGGGAGCTGTTTTTT.

This chain uses TRBV28 with TRBJ1-1; a possible D gene is TRBD1 (5 bases). The V and J ends lost 6 bases and 9 bases respectively, with 17 bases between them. CDR1 and CDR2 (germline): MDHEN, SYDVKM. The CDR3 is 13 amino acids. CDR3 region: CASSTIQGEKAFF. In DNA, the CDR3 is TGTGCCAGCAGCACAATTCAGGGTGAAAAAGCTTTCTTT.

The chain employs TRBV25-1 and TRBJ2-1, with 7 bases aligning to TRBD2. V was clipped by 5 bases and J by 7 bases; unmatched bases: 2. CDR1 and CDR2 (germline): MGHDK, SYGVNS. CDR3 size: 12 residues. The CDR3: CASSNGGNEQFF. The CDR3 DNA reads as TGTGCCAGCAGTAACGGGGGGAATGAGCAGTTCTTC.

The chain combines TRBV2 with TRBJ2-1; TRBD1 aligns across 9 bases. Germline V CDR1 and CDR2: SNHLY, FYNNEI. The CDR3 sequence is 15 residues long. V shed 3 bases and J 2 bases; nucleotides not matched to a gene: 2. Here the CDR3 reads CASSEDRGAYNEQFF. The CDR3 DNA reads as TGTGCCAGCAGTGAGGACAGGGGTGCCTACAATGAGCAGTTCTTC.

This chain connects TRBV28 to TRBJ2-3, with 9 positions matching TRBD2. V trimming: 7 bases; J trimming: 2 bases; junction bases outside the gene matches: 7. The germline V gene encodes CDR1 MDHEN and CDR2 SYDVKM. This CDR3 has 15 residues. CDR3 coding DNA: TGTGCCAGCACCCGGACTAGCGCAGACACAGATACGCAGTATTTT. Translating gives CASTRTSADTDTQYF. Drawing the rest from reference TRBV28 and TRBJ2-3, the complete variable domain is DVKVTQSSRYLVKRTGEKVFLECVQDMDHENMFWYRQDPGLGLRLIYFSYDVKMKEKGDIPEGYSVSREKKERFSLILESASTNQTSMYLCASTRTSADTDTQYFGPGTRLTVL.

This chain uses TRBV5-3 with TRBJ2-5; no definite D call. TRBV5-3 is filed as an ORF, its function uncertain. CDR3 length equals 10 residues. Trimming cost V 4 bases and J 5 bases, with 3 bases left between them. The DNA for the CDR3 is TGTGCCAGAAGCCGGGAGACCCAGTACTTC. Its translation: CARSRETQYF.